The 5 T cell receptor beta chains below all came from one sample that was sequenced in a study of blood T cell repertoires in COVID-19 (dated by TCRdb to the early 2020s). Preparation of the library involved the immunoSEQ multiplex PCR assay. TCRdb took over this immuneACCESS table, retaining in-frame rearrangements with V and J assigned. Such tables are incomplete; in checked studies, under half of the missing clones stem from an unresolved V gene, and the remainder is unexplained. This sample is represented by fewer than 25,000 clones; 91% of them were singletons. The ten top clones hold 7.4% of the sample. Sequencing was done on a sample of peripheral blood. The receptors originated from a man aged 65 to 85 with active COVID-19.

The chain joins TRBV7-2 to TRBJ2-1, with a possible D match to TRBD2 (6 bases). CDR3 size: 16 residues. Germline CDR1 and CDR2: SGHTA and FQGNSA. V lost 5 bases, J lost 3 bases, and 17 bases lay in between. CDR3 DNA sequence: TGTGCCAGCAGCCAACAGTGGGGAGGATTCTACAATGAGCAGTTCTTC. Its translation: CASSQQWGGFYNEQFF.

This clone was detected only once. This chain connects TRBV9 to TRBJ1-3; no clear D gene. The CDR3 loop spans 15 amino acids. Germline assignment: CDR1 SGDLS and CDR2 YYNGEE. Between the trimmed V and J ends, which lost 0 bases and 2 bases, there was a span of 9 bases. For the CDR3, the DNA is TGTGCCAGCAGCGTAGGCCCGGTACCTGGAAACACCATATATTTT. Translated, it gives CASSVGPVPGNTIYF. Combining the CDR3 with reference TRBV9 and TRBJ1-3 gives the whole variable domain DSGVTQTPKHLITATGQRVTLRCSPRSGDLSVYWYQQSLDQGLQFLIQYYNGEERAKGNILERFSAQQFPDLHSELNLSSLELGDSALYFCASSVGPVPGNTIYFGEGSWLTVV.

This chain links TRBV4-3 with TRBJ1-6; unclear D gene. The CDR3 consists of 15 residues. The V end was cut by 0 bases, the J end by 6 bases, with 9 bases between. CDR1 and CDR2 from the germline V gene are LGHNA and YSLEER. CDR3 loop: CASSQDTGVNSPLHF. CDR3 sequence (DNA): TGCGCCAGCAGCCAAGATACCGGGGTTAATTCACCCCTCCACTTT.

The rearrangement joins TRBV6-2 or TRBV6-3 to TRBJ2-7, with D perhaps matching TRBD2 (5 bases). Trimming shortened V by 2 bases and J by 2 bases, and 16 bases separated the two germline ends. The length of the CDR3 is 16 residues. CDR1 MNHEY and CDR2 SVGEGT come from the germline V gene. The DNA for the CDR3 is TGTGCCAGCAGTTACGCCCTCCCCGGGAAGGCCTACGAGCAGTACTTC. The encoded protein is CASSYALPGKAYEQYF.

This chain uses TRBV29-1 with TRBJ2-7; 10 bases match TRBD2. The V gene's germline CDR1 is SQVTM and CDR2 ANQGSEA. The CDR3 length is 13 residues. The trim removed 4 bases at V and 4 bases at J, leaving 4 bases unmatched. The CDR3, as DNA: TGCAGCGTTGCGACTAGCGGGCGATACGAGCAGTACTTC. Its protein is CSVATSGRYEQYF.